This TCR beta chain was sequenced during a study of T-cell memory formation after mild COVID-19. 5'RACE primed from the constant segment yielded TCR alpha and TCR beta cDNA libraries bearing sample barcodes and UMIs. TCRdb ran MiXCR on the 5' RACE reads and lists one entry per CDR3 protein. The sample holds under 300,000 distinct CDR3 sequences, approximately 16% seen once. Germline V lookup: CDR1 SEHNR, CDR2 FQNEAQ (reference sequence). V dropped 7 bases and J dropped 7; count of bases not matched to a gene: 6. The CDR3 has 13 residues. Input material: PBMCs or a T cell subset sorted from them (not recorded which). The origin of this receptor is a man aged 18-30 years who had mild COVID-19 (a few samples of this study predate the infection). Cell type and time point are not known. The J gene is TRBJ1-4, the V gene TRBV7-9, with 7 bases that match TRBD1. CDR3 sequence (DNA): TGTGCCAGCAAACAGGGGATGGCTGAAAAACTGTTTTTT. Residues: CASKQGMAEKLFF.